Each of the 22 T cell receptor beta chains below was sequenced from the same sample in a study of T-cell memory formation after mild COVID-19. MiXCR, applied by TCRdb to the 5' RACE reads, yields one record per CDR3 protein. The sample lists under 250,000 distinct CDR3 sequences, approximately 9% occurring once. The sample consisted of PBMCs or a T cell subset sorted from them (not recorded which). The source of these receptors is a man aged 18 to 30 who had mild COVID-19 (a few samples of this study predate the infection). Cell type and time point are not known.

This clonotype was observed a handful of times. The rearrangement links TRBV6-2 or TRBV6-3 to TRBJ2-5, with 7 bases that match TRBD1. CDR1 MNHEY and CDR2 SVGEGT come from the germline V gene. Trimming cost V 0 bases and J 0 bases; bases outside gene matches: 1. This CDR3 spans 15 amino acids. The CDR3 DNA reads TGTGCCAGCAGTTACTCGACAGGGAACCAAGAGACCCAGTACTTC. Its translation is CASSYSTGNQETQYF.

This clonotype was picked up a small number of times. CDR3 region: CSVSTGWGGYNSPLHF. The CDR3 DNA reads TGCAGTGTATCCACGGGATGGGGGGGGTATAATTCACCCCTCCACTTT. V is TRBV20-1 and J is TRBJ1-6; a weak D match, TRBD1 (5 bases). The CDR3 runs to 16 residues. Trimming pared 7 bases from V and 4 bases from J, leaving 20 bases between. Germline assignment: CDR1 DFQATT and CDR2 SNEGSKA (reference sequence).

In this sample, this clonotype turned up a few times. This rearrangement joins TRBV20-1 to TRBJ2-3; 12 positions match TRBD2. This CDR3 spans 17 amino acids. Unmatched junction bases numbered 10, after V lost 6 bases and J lost 0 bases. Germline lookup yields CDR1 DFQATT and CDR2 SNEGSKA (reference sequence). CDR3 residues: CSAETTSGGSSTDTQYF. CDR3 in DNA: TGCAGTGCCGAAACGACTAGCGGGGGTAGTAGCACAGATACGCAGTATTTT.

V is TRBV12-3 or TRBV12-4 and J is TRBJ2-5, with D perhaps matching TRBD1 or TRBD2 (5 bases each). This CDR3 contains 13 residues. Trimming removed 3 bases at V and 4 bases at J, with 9 bases between. The DNA for the CDR3 is TGTGCCAGCAGTTTTTCAGGGAGAGAGACCCAGTACTTC. Translation gives CASSFSGRETQYF.

Only a few counts were recorded for this clonotype. V usage is TRBV7-9 and J usage is TRBJ2-2, with D possibly being TRBD1 or TRBD2 (5 bases each). The V and J ends lost 5 bases and 6 bases respectively, with 22 bases between them. CDR3 length: 17 amino acids. The germline V gene has CDR1 SEHNR and CDR2 FQNEAQ (reference sequence). The CDR3 reads CASSREGRSIRAGELFF. In DNA form, the CDR3 reads TGTGCCAGCAGCCGCGAGGGACGGTCAATTCGGGCCGGGGAGCTGTTTTTT.

This sequence joins TRBV7-8 and TRBJ1-2, with D hard to call. CDR1 and CDR2 (germline): SGHVS, FQNEAQ. CDR3 length: 13 amino acids. V lost 5 bases and J 8 bases, leaving 15 bases between the germline ends. The CDR3 here is CASSPGYLGGYTF. The CDR3 nucleotides read TGTGCCAGCAGCCCCGGCTACCTTGGGGGCTACACCTTC.

This clonotype has a count of ten or more. V gene TRBV7-2 combines with J gene TRBJ2-6; no clear D gene. This CDR3 contains 15 residues. V gave up 1 base and J gave up 0 bases, with 4 bases separating them. Germline assignment: CDR1 SGHTA and CDR2 FQGNSA. The CDR3, as DNA: TGTGCCAGCAGCTTAGAGGTCTCTGGGGCCAACGTCCTGACTTTC. It specifies CASSLEVSGANVLTF. Based on the CDR3 plus reference TRBV7-2 and TRBJ2-6, the full variable domain is GAGVSQSPSNKVTEKGKDVELRCDPISGHTALYWYRQSLGQGLEFLIYFQGNSAPDKSGLPSDRFSAERTGGSVSTLTIQRTQQEDSAVYLCASSLEVSGANVLTFGAGSRLTVL.

CDR3 protein: CASSLSIGVGELFF. DNA for the CDR3: TGTGCCAGCAGTTTATCGATTGGGGTCGGGGAGCTGTTTTTT. This chain uses TRBV27 with TRBJ2-2; D uncertain. The length of the CDR3 is 14 residues. The V gene's germline CDR1 is MNHEY and CDR2 SMNVEV (reference sequence). Trimming took off 0 bases at V and 7 bases at J, with 9 bases between the two ends.

This clonotype was seen more than once but under ten times. The chain couples TRBV6-2 or TRBV6-3 to TRBJ1-6; unclear D gene. Trimming removed 2 bases at V and 4 bases at J, with 6 bases between. Germline V lookup: CDR1 MNHEY, CDR2 SVGEGT. The CDR3 is 14 amino acids. CDR3 bases: TGTGCCAGCAGTTACGGGCGGTATAATTCACCCCTCCACTTT. Translating gives CASSYGRYNSPLHF.

The chain couples TRBV5-1 to TRBJ2-1; 7 bases fit TRBD2. Germline trimming cut 6 bases from V and 7 bases from J; bases unmatched to any gene: 13. Germline V lookup: CDR1 SGHRS, CDR2 YFSETQ. The CDR3 runs 15 residues. The CDR3 DNA is TGCGCCAGCACCCCCTGGGCAAGCGGGGTGAATGAGCAGTTCTTC. Its translation is CASTPWASGVNEQFF.

This clonotype was counted a few times. V is TRBV7-2 and J is TRBJ2-3; 9 bases agree with TRBD2. J lost 4 bases, V lost 4 bases, and 18 bases had no gene match. The CDR3 is 19 amino acids. Germline CDR1 is SGHTA and CDR2 is FQGNSA. In DNA, the CDR3 is TGTGCCAGCAGCTCCCCAGGTCTGCGGGGGGGCTTTAGCTCAGATACGCAGTATTTT. This gives the protein CASSSPGLRGGFSSDTQYF.

In its sample, this clonotype was seen a few times. J is TRBJ2-7 and V is TRBV7-6; tentative D call: TRBD1 (6 bases). V was trimmed by 4 bases and J by 3 bases, leaving 16 bases between them. The CDR3 spans 15 residues. Per the germline V gene, CDR1 is SGHVS and CDR2 is FNYEAQ. CDR3 sequence reads: CASSSSTGTNYEQYF. For the CDR3, the DNA is TGTGCCAGCAGCTCGTCAACCGGGACAAACTACGAGCAGTACTTC.

The chain recombines TRBV6-5 with TRBJ2-7, with 9 bases identical to TRBD2. The CDR3 has 16 residues. Trimming at V came to 4 bases and at J to 0 bases, leaving 7 bases not matched to a gene. The V gene's germline CDR1 is MNHEY and CDR2 SVGAGI. CDR3 nucleotide sequence: TGTGCCAGCAGTTCCCTCTCGACTAGCGGCTCCTACGAGCAGTACTTC. The encoded protein is CASSSLSTSGSYEQYF.

Notes on this clonotype: This clone may be a read error of a much larger clone one base away. The chain recombines TRBV5-1 with TRBJ1-2, with D uncertain. This CDR3 is 14 amino acids long. Deletions cut 4 bases from V and 0 bases from J, with 10 bases between. Germline lookup yields CDR1 SGHRS and CDR2 YFSETQ. CDR3 bases: TGCGCCAGCAGCCAAGACATCCCTAACTATGGCTACACCTTC. This gives the protein CASSQDIPNYGYTF.

CDR3 bases: TGTGCCAGCAGCTTTCAGCGGGGGGGAACAGATACGCAGTATTTT. It translates to CASSFQRGGTDTQYF. This chain joins TRBV7-2 and TRBJ2-3; 10 bases are a match to TRBD2. The CDR3 covers 15 residues. Trimming took 3 bases from V and 3 from J; bases not matched to a gene: 3. Germline-derived CDR1 and CDR2 are SGHTA and FQGNSA.

This clonotype has only one observation. The V gene is TRBV28, the J gene TRBJ2-3; 11 bases fit TRBD1. This CDR3 has 15 amino acids. Trimming at V came to 5 bases and at J to 5 bases, leaving 6 bases not matched to a gene. Germline lookup yields CDR1 MDHEN and CDR2 SYDVKM. This chain's CDR3 is CASSLRDRGIDTQYF. In nucleotides, the CDR3 is TGTGCCAGCAGTCTCCGGGACAGGGGGATAGATACGCAGTATTTT. The variable domain in full, completed from reference TRBV28 and TRBJ2-3, reads DVKVTQSSRYLVKRTGEKVFLECVQDMDHENMFWYRQDPGLGLRLIYFSYDVKMKEKGDIPEGYSVSREKKERFSLILESASTNQTSMYLCASSLRDRGIDTQYFGPGTRLTVL.

This clonotype showed up many times. The rearrangement links TRBV11-2 to TRBJ2-3; TRBD2 aligns across 8 bases. The germline V gene has CDR1 SGHAT and CDR2 FQNNGV. The CDR3 runs 17 residues. J was trimmed by 2 bases and V by 3 bases; bases with no gene match: 10. Here the CDR3 reads CASSLGRTSRLTDTQYF. The CDR3 region has the DNA TGTGCCAGCAGCTTGGGCCGGACTAGCCGGCTCACAGATACGCAGTATTTT.

The J gene is TRBJ2-1, the V gene TRBV11-3, with a tentative D call TRBD1 (6 bases). The CDR3 is 16 amino acids. Trimming took off 6 bases at V and 7 bases at J, with 22 bases between the two ends. Germline values: CDR1 SGHNT, CDR2 YENEEA. As DNA, the CDR3 is TGTGCCAGCAGTTCCCATCTCCGACAGGACGGTAATGAGCAGTTCTTC. Protein: CASSSHLRQDGNEQFF.

This clonotype occurred a few times. The genes are TRBV6-1 and TRBJ2-3, with TRBD2 matching over 10 bases. CDR1 MNHNS and CDR2 SASEGT come from the germline V gene. The CDR3 has 15 residues. The V gene end was trimmed by 6 bases and the J gene end by 5 bases; junction bases not matched to a gene: 8. The CDR3 spells CASSMTAGGKDTQYF. CDR3 nucleotides: TGTGCCAGCAGCATGACAGCGGGGGGGAAAGATACGCAGTATTTT.

Many counts were recorded for this clonotype. V gene TRBV15 combines with J gene TRBJ1-2; D unresolved. There are 15 residues in the CDR3. Germline V gene lookup returns CDR1 LNHNV and CDR2 YYDKDF (reference sequence). The V end lost 6 bases, the J end lost 0 bases, and 14 bases lay between the germline ends. Here the CDR3 DNA reads TGTGCCACCAGTCCCGACCCGTTAGCTAACTATGGCTACACCTTC. This encodes CATSPDPLANYGYTF.

This clonotype was counted a few times. The chain employs TRBV6-6 and TRBJ2-1, with a weak D call TRBD2 (7 bases). From germline, CDR1 is MNHNY and CDR2 SVGAGI (reference sequence). The V end lost 7 bases, the J end lost 9 bases, and 10 bases lay between the germline ends. The CDR3 contains 11 residues. CDR3 DNA sequence: TGTGCCAGCACCCGGGGGGCTGAGCAGTTCTTC. This codes for CASTRGAEQFF.

This chain links TRBV4-3 with TRBJ2-3; 7 nucleotides agree with TRBD1. J gave up 2 bases and V 0 bases, and 2 bases lay outside the gene matches. Germline CDR1 LGHNA, CDR2 YSLEER. The CDR3 sequence is 15 residues long. CDR3 amino acids: CASSQDTGDTDTQYF. Written as DNA, the CDR3 is TGCGCCAGCAGCCAAGACACAGGGGACACAGATACGCAGTATTTT.